The present TCR beta chain was sequenced within a study of beta chain features in type 1 diabetes. About the study: Researchers looked at some 99 million sorted cells across all samples. Findings of the study overall: Within the patient group, naive, central memory and Treg TCRB repertoires appeared more similar to each other than within healthy donors. When Type 1 diabetes patients were examined, their TCRB CDR3s proved moderately but significantly shorter in all four CD4+ subsets. Any role of HLA type in TCRB rearrangement remained unresolved here.

Sequenced material consisted of expressed TCRB transcripts (all of the isolated RNA was reverse transcribed). Several million reads on average were seen across naive, central memory and regulatory T cell samples. Using immunoSEQ multiplex PCR, the repertoire was profiled, and TCRdb retains in-frame clones only, with some absent. The sample has some 290,000 clones; about 24% are singletons. With respect to this clone: The target antigen is unknown.

This CDR3 has 14 amino acids. The V gene's germline CDR1 is GTSNPN and CDR2 SVGIG (reference sequence). Trimming left V 4 bases short and J 1 base short, with 13 bases between. This chain connects TRBV30 to TRBJ1-1, with D unresolved. Sequencing was done on a sample of naive CD4+ T cells from blood. The clonotype comes from a woman aged 30 to 39 with type 1 diabetes. The CDR3 DNA is TGTGCCTGGATGGAGGCACCAACGAACACTGAAGCTTTCTTT. Translating it yields CAWMEAPTNTEAFF.